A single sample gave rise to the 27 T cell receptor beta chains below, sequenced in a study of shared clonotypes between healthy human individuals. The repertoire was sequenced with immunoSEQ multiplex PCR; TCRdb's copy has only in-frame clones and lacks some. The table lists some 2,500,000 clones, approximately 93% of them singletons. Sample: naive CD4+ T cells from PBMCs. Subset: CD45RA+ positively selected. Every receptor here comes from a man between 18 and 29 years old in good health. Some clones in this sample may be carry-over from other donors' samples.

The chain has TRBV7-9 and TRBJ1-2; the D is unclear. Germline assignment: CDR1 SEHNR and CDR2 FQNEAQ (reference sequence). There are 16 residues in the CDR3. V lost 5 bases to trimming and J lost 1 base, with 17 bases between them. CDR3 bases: TGTGCCAGCAGCCAAAAAGCGGTCGGCTTTAACTATGGCTACACCTTC. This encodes CASSQKAVGFNYGYTF. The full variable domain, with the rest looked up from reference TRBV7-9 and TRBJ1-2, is DTGVSQNPRHKITKRGQNVTFRCDPISEHNRLYWYRQTLGQGPEFLTYFQNEAQLEKSRLLSDRFSAERPKGSFSTLEIQRTEQGDSAMYLCASSQKAVGFNYGYTFGSGTRLTVV.

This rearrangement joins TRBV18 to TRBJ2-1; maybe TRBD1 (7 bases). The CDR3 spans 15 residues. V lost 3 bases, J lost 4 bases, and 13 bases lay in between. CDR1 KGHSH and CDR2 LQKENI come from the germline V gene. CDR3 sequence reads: CASSPSQGGYNEQFF. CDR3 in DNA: TGTGCCAGCTCACCTTCCCAGGGGGGATACAATGAGCAGTTCTTC.

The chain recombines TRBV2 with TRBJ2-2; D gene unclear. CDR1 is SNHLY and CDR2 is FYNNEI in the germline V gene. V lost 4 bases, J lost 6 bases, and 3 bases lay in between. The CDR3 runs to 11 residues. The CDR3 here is CASSAPGELFF. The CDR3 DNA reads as TGTGCCAGCAGTGCCCCCGGGGAGCTGTTTTTT.

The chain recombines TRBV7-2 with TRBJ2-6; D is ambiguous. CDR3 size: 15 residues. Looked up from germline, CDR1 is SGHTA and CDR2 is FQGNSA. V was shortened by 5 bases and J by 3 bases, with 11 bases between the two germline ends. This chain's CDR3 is CASSPRLVGANVLTF. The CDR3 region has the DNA TGTGCCAGCAGCCCGCGTCTAGTTGGGGCCAACGTCCTGACTTTC.

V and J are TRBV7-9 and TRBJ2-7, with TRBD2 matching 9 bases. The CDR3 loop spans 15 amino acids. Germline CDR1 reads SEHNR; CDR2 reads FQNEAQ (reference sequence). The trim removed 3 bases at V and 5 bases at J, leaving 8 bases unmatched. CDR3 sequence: CASSLAGGLLHEQYF. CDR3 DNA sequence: TGTGCCAGCAGCTTGGCGGGAGGGTTACTTCACGAGCAGTACTTC.

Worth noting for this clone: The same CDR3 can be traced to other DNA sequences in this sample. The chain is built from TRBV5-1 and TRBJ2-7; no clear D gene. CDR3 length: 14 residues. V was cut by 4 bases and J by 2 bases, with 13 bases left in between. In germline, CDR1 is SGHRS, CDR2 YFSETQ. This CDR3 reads CASSRSDGTYEQYF. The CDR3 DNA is TGCGCCAGCAGCAGATCGGACGGAACCTACGAGCAGTACTTC.

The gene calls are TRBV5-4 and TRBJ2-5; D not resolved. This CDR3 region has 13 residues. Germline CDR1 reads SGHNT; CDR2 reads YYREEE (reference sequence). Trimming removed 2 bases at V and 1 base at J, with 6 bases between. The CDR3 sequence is CASSFAVQETQYF. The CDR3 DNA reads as TGTGCCAGCAGCTTTGCGGTCCAAGAGACCCAGTACTTC.

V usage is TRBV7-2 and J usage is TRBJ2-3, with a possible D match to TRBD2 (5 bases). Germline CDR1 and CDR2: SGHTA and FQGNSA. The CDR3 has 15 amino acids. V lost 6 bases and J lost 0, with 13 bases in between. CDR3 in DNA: TGTGCCAGCAGAGGTGGCGGGCCCAGCACAGATACGCAGTATTTT. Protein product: CASRGGGPSTDTQYF.

The CDR3 loop is CASSLSISYEQYF. In nucleotides, the CDR3 is TGTGCCAGCAGTTTATCGATATCCTACGAGCAGTACTTC. The chain joins TRBV27 to TRBJ2-7, with unresolved D. Germline assignment: CDR1 MNHEY and CDR2 SMNVEV (reference sequence). The CDR3 runs 13 residues. The V gene lost 0 bases and the J gene lost 1 base, with 4 bases spanning the gap.

CDR3 protein: CASSILMRQFPSYEQYF. CDR3 DNA: TGTGCCAGCAGTATACTAATGCGACAGTTCCCCTCCTACGAGCAGTACTTC. The chain is built from TRBV5-6 and TRBJ2-7, with D perhaps matching TRBD1 (5 bases). The CDR3 has 17 residues. Germline values: CDR1 SGHDT, CDR2 YYEEEE. The V gene lost 5 bases and the J gene lost 0 bases, with 21 bases spanning the gap.

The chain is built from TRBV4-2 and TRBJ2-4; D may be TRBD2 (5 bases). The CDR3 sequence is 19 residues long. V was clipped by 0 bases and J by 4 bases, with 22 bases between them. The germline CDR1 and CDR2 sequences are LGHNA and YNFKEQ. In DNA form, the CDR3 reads TGTGCCAGCAGCCAAGATTGGAAGCGGAGGAACGAGTCTAAAAACATTCAGTACTTC. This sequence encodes CASSQDWKRRNESKNIQYF.

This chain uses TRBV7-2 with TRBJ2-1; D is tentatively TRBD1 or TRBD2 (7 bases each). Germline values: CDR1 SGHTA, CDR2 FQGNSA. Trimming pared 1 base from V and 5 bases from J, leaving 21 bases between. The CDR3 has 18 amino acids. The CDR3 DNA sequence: TGTGCCAGCAGCTTAGACCTGAGTGGGAGGGGGCATCACAATGAGCAGTTCTTC. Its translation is CASSLDLSGRGHHNEQFF. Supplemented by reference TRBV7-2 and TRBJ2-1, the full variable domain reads GAGVSQSPSNKVTEKGKDVELRCDPISGHTALYWYRQSLGQGLEFLIYFQGNSAPDKSGLPSDRFSAERTGGSVSTLTIQRTQQEDSAVYLCASSLDLSGRGHHNEQFFGPGTRLTVL.

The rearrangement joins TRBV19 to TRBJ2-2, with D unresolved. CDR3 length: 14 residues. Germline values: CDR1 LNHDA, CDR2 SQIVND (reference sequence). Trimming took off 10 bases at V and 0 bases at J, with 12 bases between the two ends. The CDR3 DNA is TGTGCCATCCGTCCGGGTGCGAACACCGGGGAGCTGTTTTTT. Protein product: CAIRPGANTGELFF.

The CDR3 DNA sequence: TGTGCCAGCAGTGGGGGAGGAGGGCCCGTGACTGAAGCTTTCTTT. This gives the protein CASSGGGGPVTEAFF. The chain links TRBV28 to TRBJ1-1, with D possibly TRBD1 on 5 matching bases. Germline lookup yields CDR1 MDHEN and CDR2 SYDVKM. The ends were cut back, 5 bases at V and 5 bases at J, with 18 bases in the middle. This CDR3 region has 15 residues.

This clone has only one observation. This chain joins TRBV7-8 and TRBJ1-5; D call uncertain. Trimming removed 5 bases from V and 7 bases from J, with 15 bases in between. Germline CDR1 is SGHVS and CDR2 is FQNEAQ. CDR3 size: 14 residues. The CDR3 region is CASSPIRIPQPQHF. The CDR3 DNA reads TGTGCCAGCAGCCCTATCCGAATACCCCAGCCCCAGCATTTT.

This chain's CDR3 is CASSPWGGEKLFF. For the CDR3, the DNA is TGTGCCAGCAGCCCCTGGGGGGGTGAAAAACTGTTTTTT. The genes are TRBV2 and TRBJ1-4, with a tentative D call TRBD1 (5 bases). Germline values: CDR1 SNHLY, CDR2 FYNNEI. CDR3 length equals 13 residues. The germline V and J ends were trimmed by 6 bases and 7 bases, with 12 bases remaining between them. The whole variable domain, remainder taken from reference TRBV2 and TRBJ1-4, is EPEVTQTPSHQVTQMGQEVILRCVPISNHLYFYWYRQILGQKVEFLVSFYNNEISEKSEIFDDQFSVERPDGSNFTLKIRSTKLEDSAMYFCASSPWGGEKLFFGSGTQLSVL.

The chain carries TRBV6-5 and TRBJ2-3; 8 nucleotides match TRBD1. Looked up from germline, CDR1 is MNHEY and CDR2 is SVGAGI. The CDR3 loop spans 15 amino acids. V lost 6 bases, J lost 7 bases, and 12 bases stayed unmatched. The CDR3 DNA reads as TGTGCCAGCAGGCTTGCAGGGGGCGCCCCGAATACGCAGTATTTT. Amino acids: CASRLAGGAPNTQYF.

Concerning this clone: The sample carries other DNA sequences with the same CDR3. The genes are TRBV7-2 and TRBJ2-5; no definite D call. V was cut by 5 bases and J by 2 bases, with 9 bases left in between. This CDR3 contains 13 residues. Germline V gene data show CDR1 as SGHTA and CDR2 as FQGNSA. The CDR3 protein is CASSLRPQETQYF. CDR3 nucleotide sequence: TGTGCCAGCAGCCTTCGACCGCAAGAGACCCAGTACTTC.

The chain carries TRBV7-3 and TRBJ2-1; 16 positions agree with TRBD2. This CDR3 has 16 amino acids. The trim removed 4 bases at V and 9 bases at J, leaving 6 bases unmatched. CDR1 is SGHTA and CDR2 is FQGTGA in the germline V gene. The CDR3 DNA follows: TGTGCCAGCAGCTCCCAGGGACTAGCGGGAGGGGGTGAGCAGTTCTTC. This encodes CASSSQGLAGGGEQFF.

DNA for the CDR3: TGTGCCAGCAGCTTTCAGACCCTTCAGCCCCAGCATTTT. Its translation: CASSFQTLQPQHF. The chain joins TRBV5-6 to TRBJ1-5; D remains unclear. The germline V and J ends were trimmed by 2 bases and 6 bases, with 9 bases remaining between them. This CDR3 spans 13 amino acids. The V gene's germline CDR1 is SGHDT and CDR2 YYEEEE.

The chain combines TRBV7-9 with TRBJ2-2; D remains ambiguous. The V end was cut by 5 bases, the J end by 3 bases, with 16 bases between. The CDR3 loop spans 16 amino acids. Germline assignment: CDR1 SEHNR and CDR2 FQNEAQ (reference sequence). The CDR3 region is CASSPSRVGYTGELFF. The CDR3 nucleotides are TGTGCCAGCAGCCCCAGCCGGGTGGGTTACACCGGGGAGCTGTTTTTT.

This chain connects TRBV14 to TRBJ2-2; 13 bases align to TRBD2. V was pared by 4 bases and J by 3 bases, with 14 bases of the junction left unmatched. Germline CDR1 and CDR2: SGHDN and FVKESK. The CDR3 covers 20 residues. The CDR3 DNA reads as TGTGCCAGCAGCCCCCGACGGACTAGCGGGAGCGACCTTTACACCGGGGAGCTGTTTTTT. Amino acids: CASSPRRTSGSDLYTGELFF.

CDR3 in amino acids: CASSSSLRQAFF. CDR3 in DNA: TGTGCCAGCAGTTCATCCCTTAGACAAGCTTTCTTT. The V gene is TRBV28, the J gene TRBJ1-1; no reliable D call. The CDR3 consists of 12 residues. Looked up from germline, CDR1 is MDHEN and CDR2 is SYDVKM. V was pared by 4 bases and J by 9 bases, with 12 bases between.

CDR3 DNA: TGTGCCAGCAGCCCCGACGGAGGACTATTCGGCTACACCTTC. Amino acid sequence: CASSPDGGLFGYTF. The chain joins TRBV7-2 to TRBJ1-2; D call uncertain. CDR1 is SGHTA, CDR2 FQGNSA, per germline. V lost 5 bases, J lost 8 bases, and 18 bases lay in between. This CDR3 is built from 14 residues. Combining the CDR3 with reference TRBV7-2 and TRBJ1-2 gives the whole variable domain GAGVSQSPSNKVTEKGKDVELRCDPISGHTALYWYRQSLGQGLEFLIYFQGNSAPDKSGLPSDRFSAERTGGSVSTLTIQRTQQEDSAVYLCASSPDGGLFGYTFGSGTRLTVV.

CDR3 sequence: CASSYETSGSGELFF. The CDR3 coding sequence is TGTGCCAGCAGCTATGAGACTAGCGGGAGCGGGGAGCTGTTTTTT. The rearrangement joins TRBV11-2 to TRBJ2-2, with TRBD2 matching over 12 bases. V gave up 4 bases and J gave up 7 bases; unmatched junction bases: 4. The CDR3 has 15 residues. Germline V gene data show CDR1 as SGHAT and CDR2 as FQNNGV.

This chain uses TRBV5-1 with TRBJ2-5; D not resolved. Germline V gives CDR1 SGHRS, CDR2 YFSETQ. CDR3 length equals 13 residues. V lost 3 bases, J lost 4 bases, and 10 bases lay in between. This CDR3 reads CASSWGSSETQYF. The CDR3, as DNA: TGCGCCAGCAGCTGGGGTAGTTCAGAGACCCAGTACTTC.

The chain's CDR3 is CASSHRKGGYNEQFF. For the CDR3, the DNA is TGTGCCAGCAGCCATCGCAAAGGCGGGTACAATGAGCAGTTCTTC. J is TRBJ2-1 and V is TRBV14; possible D gene TRBD2, 5 bases. The CDR3 has 15 residues. Trimming stripped 3 bases from V and 4 bases from J, with 13 bases between. Looked up from germline, CDR1 is SGHDN and CDR2 is FVKESK. The full variable domain, rest sourced from reference TRBV14 and TRBJ2-1, is EAGVTQFPSHSVIEKGQTVTLRCDPISGHDNLYWYRRVMGKEIKFLLHFVKESKQDESGMPNNRFLAERTGGTYSTLKVQPAELEDSGVYFCASSHRKGGYNEQFFGPGTRLTVL.